The source of this TCR beta chain is a study of cytomegalovirus exposure and HLA in healthy donors. The V gene end was trimmed by 7 bases and the J gene end by 2 bases; junction bases not matched to a gene: 16. The CDR3 spans 19 residues. In germline, CDR1 is SNHLY, CDR2 FYNNEI. In regard to this clone: What it binds is unknown.

General study results and limits: The classifier reportedly diagnosed cytomegalovirus status with high sensitivity and specificity. In vitro experiments confirmed that a few CMV-associated chains were specific for CMV antigens.

Libraries were prepared by immunoSEQ multiplex PCR; TCRdb keeps only in-frame clonotypes and omits some of them. Of 130,000 to 150,000 clones listed, around nine tenths are singletons. Material: PBMCs. V gene TRBV2 combines with J gene TRBJ2-5, with 13 bases lining up with TRBD2. The sequence was obtained from a woman aged 18-35 years in good health and CMV-seropositive. CDR3 coding DNA: TGTGCCAGCATCCCTAGGGCGTTACTAGCGGGGGGGCCACAAGAGACCCAGTACTTC. Translating gives CASIPRALLAGGPQETQYF.